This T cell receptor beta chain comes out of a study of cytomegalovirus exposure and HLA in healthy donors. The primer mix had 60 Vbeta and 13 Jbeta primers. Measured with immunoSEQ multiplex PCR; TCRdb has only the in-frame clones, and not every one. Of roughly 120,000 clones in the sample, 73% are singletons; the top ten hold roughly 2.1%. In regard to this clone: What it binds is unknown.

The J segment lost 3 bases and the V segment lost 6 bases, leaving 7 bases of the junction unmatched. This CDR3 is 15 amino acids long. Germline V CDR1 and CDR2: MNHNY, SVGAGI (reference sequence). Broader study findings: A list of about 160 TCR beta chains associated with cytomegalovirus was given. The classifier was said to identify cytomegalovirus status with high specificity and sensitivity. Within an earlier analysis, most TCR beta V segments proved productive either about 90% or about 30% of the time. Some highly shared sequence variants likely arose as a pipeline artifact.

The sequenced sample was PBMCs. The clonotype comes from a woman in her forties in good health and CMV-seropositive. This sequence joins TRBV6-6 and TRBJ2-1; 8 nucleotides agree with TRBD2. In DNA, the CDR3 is TGTGCCAGCAGAAAGAGCGGGGGAGACTACAATGAGCAGTTCTTC. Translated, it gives CASRKSGGDYNEQFF.